These 10 T cell receptor beta chains share one sample of origin, sequenced in a study of cytomegalovirus exposure and HLA in healthy donors. Method: immunoSEQ multiplex PCR; TCRdb's copy keeps in-frame clones and lacks some. Of more than 95,000 clones in the sample, about 96% were seen once. The sequenced sample consisted of PBMCs. All receptors come from a man between 18 and 35 years old in good health and CMV-seronegative.

The rearrangement links TRBV28 to TRBJ2-7; the match to TRBD1 covers 9 bases. The V gene's germline CDR1 is MDHEN and CDR2 SYDVKM. V lost 4 bases and J lost 2; bases outside the gene matches: 3. The CDR3 runs 14 residues. The CDR3 reads CASSSGTGPYEQYF. The CDR3 coding sequence is TGTGCCAGCAGTTCCGGGACAGGGCCCTACGAGCAGTACTTC.

A single count supports this clone. The CDR3, as DNA: TGCGCCAGCAGCGTCGGACAGGGTACTGAAGCTTTCTTT. It is translated as CASSVGQGTEAFF. The rearrangement uses TRBV5-1 and TRBJ1-1; 8 nucleotides match TRBD1. Germline V gene lookup returns CDR1 SGHRS and CDR2 YFSETQ. The CDR3 length is 13 residues. The J segment lost 5 bases and the V segment lost 4 bases, leaving 4 bases of the junction unmatched.

The rearrangement uses TRBV5-1 and TRBJ2-1; perhaps TRBD2 as D (5 bases). Germline V gives CDR1 SGHRS, CDR2 YFSETQ. This CDR3 has 15 residues. Trimming cost V 0 bases and J 7 bases, with 14 bases left between them. The CDR3 DNA follows: TGCGCCAGCAGCTTGGTTCTACCACCGGGGAATGAGCAGTTCTTC. The encoded protein is CASSLVLPPGNEQFF.

The rearrangement links TRBV6-1 to TRBJ2-2, with D unclear. The CDR3 sequence is 15 residues long. Looked up from germline, CDR1 is MNHNS and CDR2 is SASEGT. Trimming removed 6 bases at V and 3 bases at J, with 14 bases between. CDR3: CASRRKFWDTGELFF. The DNA of the CDR3 is TGTGCCAGCAGGCGGAAATTCTGGGACACCGGGGAGCTGTTTTTT.

The chain combines TRBV7-2 with TRBJ2-3; tentative D call: TRBD2 (6 bases). CDR1 is SGHTA and CDR2 is FQGNSA in the germline V gene. The CDR3 contains 16 residues. V was trimmed by 4 bases and J by 0 bases, leaving 14 bases between them. CDR3: CASSSTSSGSTDTQYF. In DNA, the CDR3 is TGTGCCAGCAGCTCAACTTCAAGCGGGAGCACAGATACGCAGTATTTT.

The chain recombines TRBV5-1 with TRBJ1-3; no firm D call. The V and J ends lost 4 bases and 8 bases respectively, with 19 bases between them. The CDR3 totals 15 residues. Germline V CDR1 and CDR2: SGHRS, YFSETQ. CDR3 DNA sequence: TGCGCCAGCAGCCGTTCGACGGCCGGCGGAGACACCATATATTTT. Protein: CASSRSTAGGDTIYF.

Comments on this clone: At the DNA level, this CDR3 is encoded by other sequences in the same sample as well. This chain uses TRBV28 with TRBJ1-5; maybe TRBD1 (5 bases). The CDR3 runs 15 residues. The V end lost 2 bases, the J end lost 0 bases, and 8 bases lay between the germline ends. In germline, CDR1 is MDHEN, CDR2 SYDVKM. CDR3 region: CASSLRGFSNQPQHF. DNA of the CDR3: TGTGCCAGCAGTTTAAGGGGATTTAGCAATCAGCCCCAGCATTTT.

The chain employs TRBV14 and TRBJ2-5; a possible D gene is TRBD2 (7 bases). Germline assignment: CDR1 SGHDN and CDR2 FVKESK. The V end lost 4 bases, the J end lost 5 bases, and 17 bases lay between the germline ends. The length of the CDR3 is 15 residues. The CDR3 DNA is TGTGCCAGCAGCCCCCTCGGGGGGCAGGGGGAGACCCAGTACTTC. This translates into CASSPLGGQGETQYF. The full variable domain, with the rest looked up from reference TRBV14 and TRBJ2-5, is EAGVTQFPSHSVIEKGQTVTLRCDPISGHDNLYWYRRVMGKEIKFLLHFVKESKQDESGMPNNRFLAERTGGTYSTLKVQPAELEDSGVYFCASSPLGGQGETQYFGPGTRLLVL.

The chain is built from TRBV28 and TRBJ1-5; tentative D call: TRBD1 (5 bases). The length of the CDR3 is 16 residues. With 4 bases removed from V and 3 bases from J, the gap between germline ends came to 16 bases. Germline CDR1 reads MDHEN; CDR2 reads SYDVKM. CDR3 in DNA: TGTGCCAGCAGTTCTCCCAGGGCAGACTCCAATCAGCCCCAGCATTTT. This gives the protein CASSSPRADSNQPQHF.

The chain couples TRBV4-3 to TRBJ2-3; TRBD2 might be the D (5 bases). Germline-derived CDR1 and CDR2 are LGHNA and YSLEER. This CDR3 spans 16 amino acids. The germline V and J ends were trimmed by 4 bases and 6 bases, with 20 bases remaining between them. For the CDR3, the DNA is TGCGCCAGCAGCCCCACCCGGACTCCCCCGCGGGATACGCAGTATTTT. As protein: CASSPTRTPPRDTQYF.